The T cell receptor (beta chain) described here comes from a study of PD-1 blockade in classical Hodgkin lymphoma. Clones were sequenced by immunoSEQ multiplex PCR, and TCRdb holds only the in-frame ones, with some missing. The top ten clones hold around 37% of a sample with about 15,000 clones, 80% to 85% of them seen once. This clone came up a few times. In every patient, relapse followed autologous stem cell transplantation, while exposure to brentuximab vedotin differed. The sample in question was peripheral blood mononuclear cells (PBMCs), obtained before the second cycle of nivolumab. This TCR derives from a human donor with classical Hodgkin lymphoma.

The CDR3 region has the DNA TGCGCCAGCAGCTTGGCCGGGAATCAGCCCCAGCATTTT. Translating it yields CASSLAGNQPQHF. The gene calls are TRBV5-1 and TRBJ1-5; D unclear. The ends were cut back, 0 bases at V and 4 bases at J, with 5 bases in the middle. The CDR3 is 13 residues long. Per the germline V gene, CDR1 is SGHRS and CDR2 is YFSETQ.